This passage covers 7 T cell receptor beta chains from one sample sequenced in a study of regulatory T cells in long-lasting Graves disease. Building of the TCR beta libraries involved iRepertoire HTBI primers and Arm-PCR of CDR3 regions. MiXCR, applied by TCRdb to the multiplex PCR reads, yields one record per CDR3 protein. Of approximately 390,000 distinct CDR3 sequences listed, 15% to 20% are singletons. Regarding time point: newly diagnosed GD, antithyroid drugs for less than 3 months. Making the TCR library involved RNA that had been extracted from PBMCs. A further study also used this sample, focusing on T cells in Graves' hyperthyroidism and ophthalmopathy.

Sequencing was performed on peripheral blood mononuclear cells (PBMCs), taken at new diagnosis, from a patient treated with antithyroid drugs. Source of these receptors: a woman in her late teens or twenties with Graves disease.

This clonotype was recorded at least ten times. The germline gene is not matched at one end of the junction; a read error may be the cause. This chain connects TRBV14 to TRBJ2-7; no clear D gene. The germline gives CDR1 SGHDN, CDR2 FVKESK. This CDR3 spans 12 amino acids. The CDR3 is CASSQDLYEQYF. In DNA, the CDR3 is TGCGCCAGCAGCCAAGACCTCTACGAGCAGTACTTC.

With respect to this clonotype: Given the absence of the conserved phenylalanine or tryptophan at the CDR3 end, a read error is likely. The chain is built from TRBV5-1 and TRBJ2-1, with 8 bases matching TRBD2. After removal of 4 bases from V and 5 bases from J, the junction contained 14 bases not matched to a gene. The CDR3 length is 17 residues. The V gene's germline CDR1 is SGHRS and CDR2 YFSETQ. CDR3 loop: CASSMRLSGNANNEQFV. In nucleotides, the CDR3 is TGCGCCAGCAGCATGAGGCTTAGCGGGAACGCCAACAATGAGCAGTTCGTC.

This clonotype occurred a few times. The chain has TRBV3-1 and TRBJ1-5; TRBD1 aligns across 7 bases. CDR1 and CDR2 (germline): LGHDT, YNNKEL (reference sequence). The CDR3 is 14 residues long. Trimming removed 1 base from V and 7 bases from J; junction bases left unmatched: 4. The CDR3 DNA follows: TGTGCCAGCAGCCAAGGACAGGGTGCCCAGCCCCAGCATTTT. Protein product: CASSQGQGAQPQHF.

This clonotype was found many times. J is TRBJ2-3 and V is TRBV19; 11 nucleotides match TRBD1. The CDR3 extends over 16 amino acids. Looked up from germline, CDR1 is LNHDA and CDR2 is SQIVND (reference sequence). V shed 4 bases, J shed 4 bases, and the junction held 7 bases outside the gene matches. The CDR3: CASSTLPGQGADTQYF. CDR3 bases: TGTGCCAGTAGTACACTACCGGGACAGGGGGCAGATACGCAGTATTTT.

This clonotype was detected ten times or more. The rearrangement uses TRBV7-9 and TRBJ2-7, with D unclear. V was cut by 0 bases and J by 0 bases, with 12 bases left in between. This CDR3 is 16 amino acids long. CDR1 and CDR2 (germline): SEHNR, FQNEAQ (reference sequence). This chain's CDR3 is CASSLATGLGSYEQYF. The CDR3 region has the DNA TGTGCCAGCAGCTTAGCTACCGGGTTGGGCTCCTACGAGCAGTACTTC.

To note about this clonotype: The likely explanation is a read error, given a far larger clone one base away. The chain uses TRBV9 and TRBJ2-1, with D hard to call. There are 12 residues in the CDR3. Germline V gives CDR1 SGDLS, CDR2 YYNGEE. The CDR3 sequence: CASSDLQETLYF. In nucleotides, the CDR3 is TGTGCCAGCAGCGACCTACAAGAGACCCTGTACTTC.

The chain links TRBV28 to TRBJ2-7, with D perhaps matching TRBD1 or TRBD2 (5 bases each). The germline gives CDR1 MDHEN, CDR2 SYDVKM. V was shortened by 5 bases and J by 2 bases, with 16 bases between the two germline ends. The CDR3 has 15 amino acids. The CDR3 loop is CASSLPGPGAYEQYF. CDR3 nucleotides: TGTGCCAGCAGTCTGCCGGGACCAGGCGCCTACGAGCAGTACTTC.